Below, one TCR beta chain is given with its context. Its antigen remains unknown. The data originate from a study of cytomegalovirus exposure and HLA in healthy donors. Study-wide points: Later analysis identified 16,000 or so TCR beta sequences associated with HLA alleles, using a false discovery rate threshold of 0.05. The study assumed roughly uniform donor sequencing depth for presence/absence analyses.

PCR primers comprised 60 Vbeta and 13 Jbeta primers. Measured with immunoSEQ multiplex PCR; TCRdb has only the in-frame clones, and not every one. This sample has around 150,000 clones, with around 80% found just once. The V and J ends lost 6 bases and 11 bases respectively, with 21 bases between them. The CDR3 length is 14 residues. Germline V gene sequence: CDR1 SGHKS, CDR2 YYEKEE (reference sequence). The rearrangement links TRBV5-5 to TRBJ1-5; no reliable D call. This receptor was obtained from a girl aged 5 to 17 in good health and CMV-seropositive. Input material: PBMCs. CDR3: CASTRGPPLGAQHF. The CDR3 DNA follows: TGTGCCAGCACCCGAGGGCCTCCCCTCGGGGCCCAGCATTTT.